Presented here are 17 T cell receptor beta chains from one specimen sequenced in a study of shared clonotypes between healthy human individuals. Naive CD8 cells lacked CD45RO, underwent positive selection for CCR7 and left out terminally differentiated effector memory CD45RA+ cells. Here immunoSEQ multiplex PCR was the method, and the copy in TCRdb shows in-frame clones only, minus some. The sample lists around 2.1 million clones; 85% to 95% were seen once. Sequenced: naive CD8+ T cells from PBMCs. The receptors were sampled from a man between 18 and 35 years old in good health. Some clones in this sample may be carry-over from other donors' samples.

This clone was seen only a few times. The genes are TRBV2 and TRBJ1-5; D unclear. Looked up from germline, CDR1 is SNHLY and CDR2 is FYNNEI. V gave up 3 bases and J gave up 4 bases, with 7 bases separating them. There are 13 residues in the CDR3. CDR3 amino acids: CASSEEFNQPQHF. As DNA, the CDR3 is TGTGCCAGCAGTGAGGAGTTTAATCAGCCCCAGCATTTT.

This rearrangement joins TRBV5-5 to TRBJ1-5; D is unresolved. CDR1 and CDR2 from the germline V gene are SGHKS and YYEKEE (reference sequence). V lost 2 bases to trimming and J lost 0 bases, with 9 bases between them. CDR3 length: 15 residues. The CDR3 loop reads CASSFSTASNQPQHF. The CDR3 bases are TGTGCCAGCAGCTTTAGTACAGCTAGCAATCAGCCCCAGCATTTT.

As regards this clone: The same CDR3 can be traced to other DNA sequences in this sample. This chain uses TRBV19 with TRBJ2-7; 7 positions match TRBD1. CDR3 length equals 13 residues. The V gene's germline CDR1 is LNHDA and CDR2 SQIVND (reference sequence). Losses at the gene ends were 3 bases for V and 6 bases for J; bases not matched to a gene: 5. CDR3 residues: CASSILPGGEQYF. CDR3 DNA: TGTGCCAGTAGTATCCTTCCAGGGGGCGAGCAGTACTTC.

V and J are TRBV19 and TRBJ2-1; 9 nucleotides match TRBD2. The CDR3 covers 16 residues. Germline V gene data show CDR1 as LNHDA and CDR2 as SQIVND (reference sequence). The V segment lost 5 bases and the J segment 3 bases; nucleotides outside the gene matches: 8. CDR3 loop: CASSLYLAGVYNEQFF. The CDR3 DNA is TGTGCCAGTAGTTTGTACTTAGCGGGAGTCTACAATGAGCAGTTCTTC. Full variable domain (missing parts from reference TRBV19 and TRBJ2-1): DGGITQSPKYLFRKEGQNVTLSCEQNLNHDAMYWYRQDPGQGLRLIYYSQIVNDFQKGDIAEGYSVSREKKESFPLTVTSAQKNPTAFYLCASSLYLAGVYNEQFFGPGTRLTVL.

This chain joins TRBV19 and TRBJ2-1; 7 bases fit TRBD2. Germline trimming cut 6 bases from V and 4 bases from J; bases unmatched to any gene: 12. In germline, CDR1 is LNHDA, CDR2 SQIVND (reference sequence). This CDR3 contains 16 residues. The CDR3, as DNA: TGTGCCAGTAGCCCTCTATTCCTAGCGGTTTACAATGAGCAGTTCTTC. It is translated as CASSPLFLAVYNEQFF.

The CDR3 DNA is TGCGCCAGCAGCCAAGGACCCGGGAGGCCAGATACGCAGTATTTT. Translated: CASSQGPGRPDTQYF. The chain has TRBV4-3 and TRBJ2-3; 7 bases map to TRBD2. Trimming cost V 1 base and J 4 bases; bases outside gene matches: 5. Germline-derived CDR1 and CDR2 are LGHNA and YSLEER. The CDR3 contains 15 residues.

The table lists this clone with a count of one. The chain employs TRBV29-1 and TRBJ1-2; 9 bases align to TRBD1. J gave up 4 bases and V 6 bases, and 6 bases lay outside the gene matches. Germline values: CDR1 SQVTM, CDR2 ANQGSEA. There are 13 residues in the CDR3. The DNA of the CDR3 is TGCAGCGTCGATGACAGGGGGACCTATGGCTACACCTTC. It translates to CSVDDRGTYGYTF.

The chain combines TRBV7-9 with TRBJ2-5; TRBD2 matches 8 bases. The junction had 9 bases not matched to a gene; V was cut back by 5 bases and J by 4 bases. CDR3 length equals 15 residues. Germline CDR1 reads SEHNR; CDR2 reads FQNEAQ (reference sequence). The CDR3 protein is CASSQYREGGETQYF. The CDR3 DNA reads TGTGCCAGCAGCCAGTACCGGGAGGGGGGAGAGACCCAGTACTTC.

This clone was observed a single time. V and J are TRBV28 and TRBJ1-1; no firm D call. CDR1 and CDR2 from the germline V gene are MDHEN and SYDVKM. The CDR3 length is 16 residues. Trimming took off 3 bases at V and 0 bases at J, with 14 bases between the two ends. CDR3: CASSLGASILNTEAFF. CDR3 coding DNA: TGTGCCAGCAGTTTGGGAGCCAGCATATTGAACACTGAAGCTTTCTTT.

This clone turned up a few times. The CDR3 here is CATGENTEAFF. Here the CDR3 DNA reads TGTGCCACGGGAGAGAACACTGAAGCTTTCTTT. The chain couples TRBV27 to TRBJ1-1; no definite D call. The CDR3 covers 11 residues. From germline, CDR1 is MNHEY and CDR2 SMNVEV (reference sequence). Trimming left V 10 bases short and J 1 base short, with 7 bases between.

The V call is TRBV9, the J call TRBJ2-1, with 9 nucleotides matching TRBD1. The CDR3 has 14 residues. The germline V gene has CDR1 SGDLS and CDR2 YYNGEE. V lost 4 bases to trimming and J lost 7 bases; unmatched junction nucleotides: 6. CDR3 in DNA: TGTGCCAGCAGCTCACAGGGGGCGGCGAATGAGCAGTTCTTC. The encoded protein is CASSSQGAANEQFF.

Remarks on this clone: The same CDR3 arises from other DNA sequences in this sample as well. The chain couples TRBV7-8 to TRBJ2-7; D is unresolved. The CDR3 runs 11 residues. With 3 bases removed from V and 3 bases from J, the gap between germline ends came to 3 bases. CDR1 and CDR2 from the germline V gene are SGHVS and FQNEAQ. The CDR3 reads CASSFSYEQYF. DNA of the CDR3: TGTGCCAGCAGCTTTAGCTACGAGCAGTACTTC.

To note about this clone: Other DNA variants within this sample encode the same CDR3. This chain uses TRBV19 with TRBJ2-7, with D tentatively TRBD2 (5 bases). V lost 1 base and J lost 0, with 10 bases in between. CDR3 length: 15 residues. Germline V gene sequence: CDR1 LNHDA, CDR2 SQIVND (reference sequence). CDR3 coding DNA: TGTGCCAGTAGTATAGGCACCGGGAACTCCTACGAGCAGTACTTC. Its translation: CASSIGTGNSYEQYF.

This chain connects TRBV6-1 to TRBJ2-4; D gene uncertain. V gave up 3 bases and J gave up 8 bases, with 2 bases separating them. Per the germline V gene, CDR1 is MNHNS and CDR2 is SASEGT. CDR3 size: 10 residues. The CDR3 DNA is TGTGCCAGCAGTGAGCACATTCAGTACTTC. The encoded protein is CASSEHIQYF.

This chain joins TRBV4-3 and TRBJ2-7; TRBD1 is a possible D gene (6 bases). The CDR3 is 15 residues long. Germline-derived CDR1 and CDR2 are LGHNA and YSLEER. V lost 1 base and J lost 5, with 15 bases in between. The CDR3 DNA reads TGCGCCAGCAGCCAAGGCTTGGCTACAGGGAACGAGCAGTACTTC. It is translated as CASSQGLATGNEQYF.

The chain is built from TRBV27 and TRBJ2-7; a possible D gene is TRBD2 (6 bases). Trimming stripped 3 bases from V and 0 bases from J, with 12 bases between. The CDR3 consists of 15 residues. Germline lookup yields CDR1 MNHEY and CDR2 SMNVEV (reference sequence). The DNA for the CDR3 is TGTGCCAGCAGTTTGCTAGCGCAGAGCTCCTACGAGCAGTACTTC. As protein: CASSLLAQSSYEQYF.

This chain uses TRBV7-9 with TRBJ2-7; D possibly corresponds to TRBD2 (6 bases). Trimming shortened V by 2 bases and J by 2 bases, and 13 bases separated the two germline ends. In germline, CDR1 is SEHNR, CDR2 FQNEAQ (reference sequence). CDR3 length: 15 amino acids. The CDR3 reads CASSLIRDLTYEQYF. CDR3 DNA sequence: TGTGCCAGCAGCTTAATTCGGGACTTGACCTACGAGCAGTACTTC.